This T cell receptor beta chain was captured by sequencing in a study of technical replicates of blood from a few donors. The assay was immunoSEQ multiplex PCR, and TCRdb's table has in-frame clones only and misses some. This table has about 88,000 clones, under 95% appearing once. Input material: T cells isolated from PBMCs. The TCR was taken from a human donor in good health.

The CDR3 region is CSVASGYTF. Written as DNA, the CDR3 is TGCAGCGTTGCTAGTGGCTACACCTTC. The gene calls are TRBV29-1 and TRBJ1-2; D uncertain. The germline V gene encodes CDR1 SQVTM and CDR2 ANQGSEA. The germline V and J ends were trimmed by 4 bases and 7 bases, with 4 bases remaining between them. This CDR3 has 9 residues.